Sequencing of this T cell receptor beta chain was carried out in a study of cytomegalovirus exposure and HLA in healthy donors. On this clone: Its antigen is unidentified.

Repertoires were generated with immunoSEQ multiplex PCR, while TCRdb's copy carries only in-frame clones and drops some. This sample has roughly 84,000 clones, with approximately 91% found just once. The CDR3 sequence is 16 residues long. Looked up from germline, CDR1 is LNHDA and CDR2 is SQIVND (reference sequence). V shed 6 bases and J 2 bases; nucleotides not matched to a gene: 10. Whole-study results and caveats: In vitro data verified a few CMV-associated chains as specific for CMV antigens. Associated with cytomegalovirus, according to the listing, were 164 TCR beta chains.

The sequencing sample was made of PBMCs. This chain joins TRBV19 and TRBJ1-2; 9 nucleotides align to TRBD1. The sequence came from a man younger than 40 in good health and CMV-seronegative. The CDR3 is CASRRRDRDLNYGYTF. DNA for the CDR3: TGTGCCAGTAGAAGACGGGACAGGGATCTAAACTATGGCTACACCTTC.